This T cell receptor beta chain derives from a study of T cell responses to AZD1222 COVID-19 vaccine. Profiled with immunoSEQ multiplex PCR; TCRdb holds only in-frame clones, not every one. The profile shows around 47,000 clones, around 80% of them singletons. CDR1 and CDR2 (germline): SEHNR, FQNEAQ (reference sequence). V lost 4 bases to trimming and J lost 1 base, with 11 bases between them. The CDR3 length is 15 residues. Worth noting for this clone: Its antigen is unidentified.

Study-level points and caveats: Of the AZD1222 recipients, only six were seropositive at baseline. Spike-wide vaccine-associated CD4 TCRs dominated at 160-218 and 743-854. None of the repertoires were sampled until the peak T cell response had passed. White British donors predominated, females outnumbered males, and clonal diversity was possibly underestimated.

The chain joins TRBV7-9 to TRBJ2-1; TRBD1 is a possible D gene (5 bases). This sequence originates from an adult who received the MenACWY meningococcal vaccine as a control. The sample in question was peripheral blood, obtained 28 days after the second dose of the MenACWY control vaccine. The CDR3 DNA is TGTGCCAGCAGCTCATCAACAGGTTCCTACAATGAGCAGTTCTTC. Protein sequence: CASSSSTGSYNEQFF.